This T cell receptor beta chain came from a study of cytotoxic CD8 clonotypes in ibrutinib-treated CLL. Trimming took off 0 bases at V and 10 bases at J, with 11 bases between the two ends. Germline V gene sequence: CDR1 SGDLS, CDR2 YYNGEE. The CDR3 is 14 residues long. Only in-frame clones appear in the TCRdb table, and some are missing; sequencing was by immunoSEQ multiplex PCR. The repertoire includes under 300,000 clones, roughly three quarters of them detected once, and around 5.3% sits in the top ten. This chain links TRBV9 with TRBJ2-6; D remains ambiguous. The sample consisted of PBMCs, taken at disease progression, from a patient treated with ibrutinib. The source of this sequence is a human donor with chronic lymphocytic leukemia. The CDR3 coding sequence is TGTGCCAGCAGCGTAGATTGGGTGACAAACGTCCTGACTTTC. Residues: CASSVDWVTNVLTF.